One and the same sample provided the 13 T cell receptor beta chains below, sequenced in a study of blood T cells in healthy people across ages. Using a J-beta primer mix together with a sample-barcoded 5' primer, a second PCR was run for about 6 to 12 cycles. MiXCR, run by TCRdb on the 5' RACE reads, gives a single entry per CDR3 protein. The data contain more than 650,000 distinct CDR3 sequences, 20% to 25% of them seen just once; the ten biggest clones take up 22%. The sample consisted of blood. All receptors derive from a man in his 70s in good health.

This clonotype has more than one count but fewer than ten. V and J are TRBV19 and TRBJ2-2, with a possible D match to TRBD1 (6 bases). The germline V gene encodes CDR1 LNHDA and CDR2 SQIVND (reference sequence). The CDR3 length is 15 residues. V shed 5 bases and J shed 3 bases, with 13 bases lying between them. CDR3 loop: CASSFLRGDTGELFF. The CDR3 DNA reads as TGTGCCAGTAGTTTCCTCAGGGGAGACACCGGGGAGCTGTTTTTT.

The V gene is TRBV12-5, the J gene TRBJ1-1; D might be TRBD1 (5 bases). Per the germline V gene, CDR1 is LGHNT and CDR2 is FRNRAP. CDR3 length: 19 amino acids. V lost 5 bases to trimming and J lost 0 bases, with 25 bases between them. Here the CDR3 reads CASGTKIRDVEDVNTEAFF. The CDR3 DNA is TGTGCTAGTGGTACAAAGATCCGGGACGTTGAGGATGTGAACACTGAAGCTTTCTTT. Combining the CDR3 with reference TRBV12-5 and TRBJ1-1 gives the whole variable domain DARVTQTPRHKVTEMGQEVTMRCQPILGHNTVFWYRQTMMQGLELLAYFRNRAPLDDSGMPKDRFSAEMPDATLATLKIQPSEPRDSAVYFCASGTKIRDVEDVNTEAFFGQGTRLTVV.

Note on this clonotype: The junction differs from germline at one of its ends, possibly a read error. This chain links TRBV7-2 with TRBJ2-2; D tentatively fits TRBD1 or TRBD2 (6 bases each). Per germline, CDR1 SGHTA and CDR2 FQGNSA. The CDR3 contains 16 residues. In DNA, the CDR3 is TGTGCCAGCAGTTTAACAGGGACGTCGAACACCGGGGGGCTGTTTTTT. Translating it yields CASSLTGTSNTGGLFF. The full variable domain, completed using reference TRBV7-2 and TRBJ2-2, is GAGVSQSPSNKVTEKGKDVELRCDPISGHTALYWYRQSLGQGLEFLIYFQGNSAPDKSGLPSDRFSAERTGGSVSTLTIQRTQQEDSAVYLCASSLTGTSNTGGLFFGEGSRLTVL.

To note about this clonotype: An end of the junction does not agree with germline; a read error may underlie this. The genes are TRBV4-1 and TRBJ1-4; possible D gene TRBD1, 6 bases. This CDR3 has 18 residues. The germline CDR1 and CDR2 sequences are MGHRA and YSYEKL. CDR3 nucleotides: TGCGCCGGCAGCCAAGATCTTTACAGGGTGAGTCGGGGAGAAAAACTGTTTTTT. This codes for CAGSQDLYRVSRGEKLFF.

This clonotype was seen a handful of times. The chain uses TRBV15 and TRBJ1-3; no reliable D call. The CDR3 sequence is 15 residues long. The germline gives CDR1 LNHNV, CDR2 YYDKDF (reference sequence). V dropped 8 bases and J dropped 0 bases, with 14 bases sitting between them. The CDR3 reads CATGNGRFSGNTIYF. As DNA, the CDR3 is TGTGCCACCGGTAACGGACGGTTCTCTGGAAACACCATATATTTT.

This clonotype was found a few times. V and J are TRBV20-1 and TRBJ2-5; D might be TRBD1 (5 bases). CDR1 and CDR2 from the germline V gene are DFQATT and SNEGSKA (reference sequence). V was cut by 5 bases and J by 5 bases, with 21 bases left in between. The CDR3 runs 15 residues. The CDR3 DNA follows: TGCAGTGCTTGGGTCCCCCTGGGGCGTTGGGAGACCCAGTACTTC. It specifies CSAWVPLGRWETQYF.

V and J are TRBV7-9 and TRBJ2-2; D is unresolved. V gave up 6 bases and J gave up 7 bases, with 12 bases separating them. The CDR3 contains 13 residues. Germline assignment: CDR1 SEHNR and CDR2 FQNEAQ (reference sequence). The CDR3: CASRGESSGELFF. The CDR3 region has the DNA TGTGCCAGCAGAGGAGAAAGCAGCGGGGAGCTGTTTTTT.

The V gene is TRBV12-3 or TRBV12-4, the J gene TRBJ1-5, with a possible D match to TRBD1 (5 bases). V was pared by 3 bases and J by 3 bases, with 18 bases between. The CDR3 is 17 residues long. CDR3 nucleotides: TGTGCCAGCAGTTTTAGGGCCGGGACGGCTTTCAATCAGCCCCAGCATTTT. Residues: CASSFRAGTAFNQPQHF.

This clonotype was counted ten times or more. This chain joins TRBV6-5 and TRBJ1-1; a possible D gene is TRBD1 (5 bases). This CDR3 is 15 amino acids long. The V end was cut by 6 bases, the J end by 1 base, with 15 bases between. Germline CDR1 and CDR2: MNHEY and SVGAGI. The CDR3 protein is CASSPWGRANTEAFF. CDR3 DNA sequence: TGTGCCAGCAGCCCCTGGGGACGGGCGAACACTGAAGCTTTCTTT.

This chain joins TRBV19 and TRBJ1-1; no definite D call. The CDR3 loop spans 15 amino acids. V lost 3 bases and J 8 bases, leaving 19 bases between the germline ends. Germline-derived CDR1 and CDR2 are LNHDA and SQIVND (reference sequence). Here the CDR3 reads CASSISAIGQREAFF. CDR3 nucleotide sequence: TGTGCCAGTAGTATTTCGGCAATCGGGCAAAGGGAAGCTTTCTTT.

This clonotype was found a few times. The J gene is TRBJ2-3, the V gene TRBV15; no reliable D call. The CDR3 has 14 amino acids. V lost 1 base to trimming and J lost 3 bases, with 8 bases between them. Per the germline V gene, CDR1 is LNHNV and CDR2 is YYDKDF (reference sequence). As DNA, the CDR3 is TGTGCCACCAGCAGAGGTGGGGTAACAGATACGCAGTATTTT. Translating it yields CATSRGGVTDTQYF. Variable domain in full (rest from reference TRBV15 and TRBJ2-3): DAMVIQNPRYQVTQFGKPVTLSCSQTLNHNVMYWYQQKSSQAPKLLFHYYDKDFNNEADTPDNFQSRRPNTSFCFLDIRSPGLGDTAMYLCATSRGGVTDTQYFGPGTRLTVL.

Only a few counts were recorded for this clonotype. V and J are TRBV2 and TRBJ2-1; D not resolved. Germline assignment: CDR1 SNHLY and CDR2 FYNNEI. This CDR3 has 14 amino acids. The ends were cut back, 5 bases at V and 3 bases at J, with 11 bases in the middle. The CDR3 nucleotides read TGTGCCAGCAGTCAGCCCCAGGTCTACAATGAGCAGTTCTTC. It codes for CASSQPQVYNEQFF.

A few counts support this clonotype. The CDR3 DNA follows: TGCAGCGTTGGTCGGGATCGGGGTACGCAGTATTTT. Protein sequence: CSVGRDRGTQYF. The chain uses TRBV29-1 and TRBJ2-3; D perhaps matches TRBD2 (5 bases). This CDR3 contains 12 residues. V was clipped by 4 bases and J by 8 bases, with 13 bases between them. Germline CDR1 reads SQVTM; CDR2 reads ANQGSEA.